The source of this T cell receptor beta chain is a study of OX40 agonist ivuxolimab in advanced cancers. Study-wide points: The antigen specificity of the peripheral T cells (those that were expanded) was not determined. CD4+ T cells averaged fewer expanded clones than CD8+ T cells.

Germline-derived CDR1 and CDR2 are SEHNR and FQNEAQ (reference sequence). The CDR3 runs 13 residues. V was clipped by 1 base and J by 7 bases, with 10 bases between them. Clones were read by immunoSEQ multiplex PCR, and TCRdb kept only the in-frame ones, dropping some. The data contain 20,000 to 25,000 clones, 70% to 90% of them singletons. Comments on this clone: Its antigen is unknown.

The receptor was isolated from an adult with an advanced solid tumor such as melanoma, head and neck, liver or kidney cancer. The chain joins TRBV7-9 to TRBJ1-1; D not resolved. Sequenced material: CD4+ or CD8+ T cells sorted from blood, taken in a trial of the OX40 agonist ivuxolimab. The DNA of the CDR3 is TGTGCCAGCAGCTTAGATCGCTGGCATGAAGCTTTCTTT. Translated, it gives CASSLDRWHEAFF.